Reported below is one TCR beta chain. Measured with immunoSEQ multiplex PCR; TCRdb has only the in-frame clones, and not every one. The sample consists of about 100,000 clones, 94% of them appearing once. This sample stems from a study of siplizumab effects on memory and regulatory T cells. Germline V gives CDR1 MDHEN, CDR2 SYDVKM. This CDR3 has 11 residues. V lost 7 bases and J 5 bases, leaving 8 bases between the germline ends. The specimen was Tregs sorted from blood. The clonotype originates from a human donor in good health. The chain employs TRBV28 and TRBJ1-1; no clear D. CDR3 sequence: CASIGNTEAFF. The CDR3 DNA reads as TGTGCCAGCATAGGGAATACTGAAGCTTTCTTT. Full variable domain (outside the CDR3, taken from reference TRBV28 and TRBJ1-1): DVKVTQSSRYLVKRTGEKVFLECVQDMDHENMFWYRQDPGLGLRLIYFSYDVKMKEKGDIPEGYSVSREKKERFSLILESASTNQTSMYLCASIGNTEAFFGQGTRLTVV.